This T cell receptor beta chain was sequenced for a study of Ad26.COV2.S vaccination and SARS-CoV-2 variants. Germline CDR1 and CDR2: MNHNY and SVGAGI (reference sequence). V was pared by 4 bases and J by 4 bases, with 2 bases of the junction left unmatched. The CDR3 sequence is 13 residues long. Points on this clone: Its antigen is as yet unknown.

Noted treatment: about 20 received Ad26.COV2.S at low or high dose, single or two shots; about 5 received placebo; per-sample allocation not given. Vaccine and placebo recipients were sampled on day 63 after the first injection. It was an adult aged 18-55 years in Boston who was the donor. The shot given was an Ad26 vector that makes Wuhan-strain SARS-CoV-2 spike. Whole-study results and caveats: Post-vaccination breadth of spike-specific CD8+ and CD4+ T cell responses was reportedly substantial. Higher spike-specific TCR breadth was found in vaccine recipients than in placebo recipients.

Sequencing used immunoSEQ multiplex PCR; TCRdb keeps in-frame clones, though not all of them. The table includes 360,000 or so clones, roughly 87% detected once. Material: peripheral blood, obtained in a trial of Ad26.COV2.S vaccine versus placebo. The chain carries TRBV6-6 and TRBJ1-2; 8 bases are shared with TRBD1. The clonotype comes from a person between 18 and 59 years old who received the Ad26.COV2.S COVID-19 vaccine or a placebo. The CDR3 reads CASSSQGGYGYTF. The CDR3 nucleotides read TGTGCCAGCAGTTCACAGGGGGGCTATGGCTACACCTTC.